The 18 T cell receptor beta chains in this list originate from one sample, sequenced in a study of blood T cells in healthy people across ages. Then a second PCR, running about 6 to 12 cycles, was carried out with a sample-barcoded 5' primer and a J-beta primer mix. TCRdb re-called the 5' RACE reads through MiXCR, storing one row per CDR3 protein. The top ten clones hold under 5% of a sample with 1.5 million or so distinct CDR3 sequences, roughly two fifths of them seen once. Sequencing used blood. Every receptor here comes from a young woman in good health.

The chain is built from TRBV10-3 and TRBJ1-2; D not certain. The length of the CDR3 is 13 residues. Between the trimmed V and J ends, which lost 7 bases and 0 bases, there was a span of 9 bases. Looked up from germline, CDR1 is ENHRY and CDR2 is SYGVKD. This chain's CDR3 is CAITQDTNYGYTF. In nucleotides, the CDR3 is TGTGCCATCACCCAGGATACTAACTATGGCTACACCTTC.

The chain recombines TRBV9 with TRBJ2-3; maybe TRBD2 (6 bases). This CDR3 comprises 16 residues. V gave up 0 bases and J gave up 3 bases, with 14 bases separating them. Germline V CDR1 and CDR2: SGDLS, YYNGEE. CDR3 protein: CASSVGVGGLTDTQYF. The DNA for the CDR3 is TGTGCCAGCAGCGTAGGGGTGGGGGGTTTGACAGATACGCAGTATTTT.

This clonotype was detected a few times. The CDR3 loop reads CASSLAPVSMWGGETQYF. The CDR3 DNA reads TGTGCCAGCAGCTTAGCCCCTGTTTCCATGTGGGGGGGAGAGACCCAGTACTTC. The chain is built from TRBV7-2 and TRBJ2-5, with 7 bases aligning to TRBD2. CDR1 and CDR2 (germline): SGHTA, FQGNSA. This CDR3 spans 18 amino acids. Losses at the gene ends were 0 bases for V and 4 bases for J; bases not matched to a gene: 14.

This chain connects TRBV29-1 to TRBJ2-3, with D hard to call. The CDR3 is 15 residues long. Trimming removed 0 bases at V and 1 base at J, with 11 bases between. From germline, CDR1 is SQVTM and CDR2 ANQGSEA. CDR3 coding DNA: TGCAGCGTTGAAGACCTCACACGGGGCACAGATACGCAGTATTTT. The encoded protein is CSVEDLTRGTDTQYF.

The rearrangement links TRBV11-2 to TRBJ2-1; the D call may be TRBD1 or TRBD2 (5 bases each). The CDR3 is made up of 19 amino acids. Trimming removed 3 bases from V and 0 bases from J, with 21 bases in between. Per the germline V gene, CDR1 is SGHAT and CDR2 is FQNNGV. CDR3 sequence: CASSFRDGNSESSYNEQFF. The CDR3 DNA follows: TGTGCCAGCAGCTTCCGGGACGGTAATAGCGAGAGCTCCTACAATGAGCAGTTCTTC.

In this sample, this clonotype turned up a few times. V is TRBV29-1 and J is TRBJ1-4, with D unresolved. This CDR3 region has 13 residues. Germline V CDR1 and CDR2: SQVTM, ANQGSEA. V was pared by 7 bases and J by 8 bases, with 17 bases between. Written as DNA, the CDR3 is TGCAGCGCCCTGCGTTCGGAAGACGAAAAACTGTTTTTT. The encoded protein is CSALRSEDEKLFF. The full variable domain, in which reference TRBV29-1 and TRBJ1-4 provide the parts outside the CDR3, is SAVISQKPSRDICQRGTSLTIQCQVDSQVTMMFWYRQQPGQSLTLIATANQGSEATYESGFVIDKFPISRPNLTFSTLTVSNMSPEDSSIYLCSALRSEDEKLFFGSGTQLSVL.

This clonotype was seen a handful of times. V and J are TRBV20-1 and TRBJ2-3, with 8 bases that match TRBD2. The V gene's germline CDR1 is DFQATT and CDR2 SNEGSKA (reference sequence). The CDR3 runs 15 residues. After removal of 0 bases from V and 4 bases from J, the junction contained 6 bases not matched to a gene. CDR3 bases: TGCAGTGCTAGAGATCAGCGGGAGTTTGCAGATACGCAGTATTTT. It is translated as CSARDQREFADTQYF.

This clonotype showed up just a few times. The CDR3 DNA reads TGTGCCAGCAGTACGACAGGGGGTCTCTACGAGCAGTACTTC. Its protein product is CASSTTGGLYEQYF. The chain couples TRBV28 to TRBJ2-7, with 9 bases that match TRBD1. CDR1 and CDR2 (germline): MDHEN, SYDVKM. With V trimmed by 5 bases and J by 3 bases, 5 bases remained unmatched. CDR3 length: 14 residues.

A remark on this clonotype: A much larger clone sits a single nucleotide away, making a read error possible. The J gene is TRBJ2-1, the V gene TRBV7-9; D gene unclear. TRBJ2-7 matches the DNA end more closely, so the J call is doubtful. Germline CDR1 and CDR2: SEHNR and FQNEAQ (reference sequence). This CDR3 is built from 16 residues. The CDR3 nucleotides read TGTGCCAGCAGCTTAAGTGTTCTGGTATCCTACAATGAGCAGTACTTC. It yields the protein CASSLSVLVSYNEQYF.

V is TRBV5-1 and J is TRBJ1-5, with D possibly being TRBD1 (5 bases). Trimming removed 0 bases from V and 6 bases from J, with 13 bases in between. This CDR3 is built from 15 residues. Germline loops: CDR1 SGHRS, CDR2 YFSETQ. The CDR3 DNA reads TGCGCCAGCAGCTTGGAGGGTTTGGGGCTTCAGCCCCAGCATTTT. Its translation is CASSLEGLGLQPQHF.

The chain links TRBV7-9 to TRBJ2-1, with 10 bases lining up with TRBD2. This CDR3 region has 18 residues. J lost 4 bases, V lost 1 base, and 10 bases had no gene match. Per the germline V gene, CDR1 is SEHNR and CDR2 is FQNEAQ (reference sequence). CDR3 nucleotide sequence: TGTGCCAGCAGCTTAGTCTTTTTAGAGCGGGAGGGGTACAATGAGCAGTTCTTC. Translating it yields CASSLVFLEREGYNEQFF. Combining the CDR3 with reference TRBV7-9 and TRBJ2-1 gives the whole variable domain DTGVSQNPRHKITKRGQNVTFRCDPISEHNRLYWYRQTLGQGPEFLTYFQNEAQLEKSRLLSDRFSAERPKGSFSTLEIQRTEQGDSAMYLCASSLVFLEREGYNEQFFGPGTRLTVL.

V and J are TRBV25-1 and TRBJ1-2; no firm D call. Germline V gene sequence: CDR1 MGHDK, CDR2 SYGVNS. Deletions cut 4 bases from V and 3 bases from J, with 12 bases between. The CDR3 has 14 residues. In nucleotides, the CDR3 is TGTGCCAGCAGTGCCCTGGACGGTCACTATGGCTACACCTTC. Translated, it gives CASSALDGHYGYTF.

The chain has TRBV9 and TRBJ2-1; 8 positions agree with TRBD1. The CDR3 contains 16 residues. With 4 bases clipped from V and 7 bases from J, the junction kept 13 bases outside the gene matches. Germline assignment: CDR1 SGDLS and CDR2 YYNGEE. CDR3 amino acids: CASSSPRDRIMNEQFF. The CDR3 region has the DNA TGTGCCAGCAGCTCCCCCCGGGACAGGATTATGAATGAGCAGTTCTTC. Variable domain in full (rest from reference TRBV9 and TRBJ2-1): DSGVTQTPKHLITATGQRVTLRCSPRSGDLSVYWYQQSLDQGLQFLIQYYNGEERAKGNILERFSAQQFPDLHSELNLSSLELGDSALYFCASSSPRDRIMNEQFFGPGTRLTVL.

This clonotype has more than one count but fewer than ten. This chain links TRBV12-3 or TRBV12-4 with TRBJ1-2; D possibly corresponds to TRBD1 (6 bases). Deletions cut 5 bases from V and 4 bases from J, with 14 bases between. The CDR3 has 14 residues. The CDR3 sequence: CASSTTGAGYGYTF. CDR3 sequence (DNA): TGTGCCAGCAGTACCACGGGGGCGGGCTATGGCTACACCTTC.

The rearrangement uses TRBV4-1 and TRBJ1-2; D ambiguous. The germline V gene encodes CDR1 MGHRA and CDR2 YSYEKL. V lost 0 bases to trimming and J lost 7 bases, with 15 bases between them. This CDR3 region has 15 residues. The CDR3 loop reads CASSQDLLGISGYTF. The CDR3, as DNA: TGCGCCAGCAGCCAAGATCTGCTAGGGATCTCTGGCTACACCTTC.

This rearrangement joins TRBV29-1 to TRBJ1-4; possibly TRBD1 for D (5 bases). Trimming left V 3 bases short and J 1 base short, with 9 bases between. The CDR3 contains 14 residues. In germline, CDR1 is SQVTM, CDR2 ANQGSEA. DNA for the CDR3: TGCAGCGTTGAGGACACCGGAACTAATGAAAAACTGTTTTTT. This translates into CSVEDTGTNEKLFF.

In its sample, this clonotype was seen a few times. This chain connects TRBV20-1 to TRBJ2-7; 8 bases fit TRBD2. Germline V gene data show CDR1 as DFQATT and CDR2 as SNEGSKA (reference sequence). The CDR3 runs 14 residues. Trimming at V came to 1 base and at J to 7 bases, leaving 9 bases not matched to a gene. CDR3 residues: CSARASGSYNEQYF. The CDR3 DNA reads TGCAGTGCTAGAGCGAGCGGGAGCTACAATGAGCAGTACTTC.

This clonotype was counted between two and nine times. The chain combines TRBV20-1 with TRBJ2-3; D gene unclear. The germline V and J ends were trimmed by 0 bases and 0 bases, with 10 bases remaining between them. Germline V gene sequence: CDR1 DFQATT, CDR2 SNEGSKA (reference sequence). The CDR3 runs to 15 residues. DNA for the CDR3: TGCAGTGCTAGAGATTTGGAAACTAGCACAGATACGCAGTATTTT. Its protein is CSARDLETSTDTQYF.